Listed here is a single T cell receptor beta chain. This clonotype appeared a few times. Its antigen remains undetermined. The input lacks base qualities; no much larger clone sits a single base away. Sequencer: Illumina NovaSeq 6000. cDNA libraries for TCRalpha and TCRbeta were prepared by 5'RACE using constant-segment primers, with sample barcodes and unique molecular identifiers added. RNA was extracted from every sample with Trizol reagent. Amplification of the libraries took two PCR steps, and the second step added a second sample barcode plus Illumina TruSeq adapters. Sequencing of the libraries was done on an Illumina NovaSeq, producing 2 x 150 bp paired-end reads. In the paper's pipeline: Reads were demultiplexed and collapsed into UMI-guided consensus sequences with migec v1.2.7. Using mixcr v2.1.11, the UMI consensuses were aligned to TRA and TRB V and J templates and assembled into clonotypes. Expanded or contracted clonotypes were those called significant by both edgeR and NoisET, with noise models trained on biological replicates. For edgeR calls, the cutoffs were a false discovery rate-adjusted p below 0.01 and a log2 fold-change threshold of 1. As an exploratory analysis of dynamics, PCA with hierarchical clustering was applied to max-normalized trajectories of the 1000 most abundant clonotypes. Separately sequenced CD4+ and CD8+ repertoires were used to assign the CD4 or CD8 phenotype of responding clones. TCRdb trimmed public reads at Q25 via fastp, called clones via MiXCR and kept in-frame beta chains. Each record represents a unique CDR3 protein, reported with the most common genes and DNA among its rows. The V and J calls were determined by TCRdb, not by the authors. The sample profile shows 430,000 or so distinct CDR3 sequences; roughly 25% of them were found once. The biggest ten clones account for roughly an eighth of the sample.

The CDR3 runs 16 amino acids, cysteine and phenylalanine included. This entry keeps only the CDR3 DNA: 48 bases, framed from base 1. V gives up 0 bases and J gives up 0 bases, and the segment between their germline ends measures 9 bases. CDR1 and CDR2 (KGHSH, LQKENI) derive from the germline V gene. Ficoll-Paque density gradient centrifugation was the method used to isolate PBMCs. The data were taken from a study of T-cell memory formation after mild COVID-19 (TCRdb year 2021). About the investigation overall: TCR sequence clusters from the two donors were found to be largely donor specific. The cohort was made up of two young adult volunteers, one female and one male, who were previously healthy. T-cell clones expanding and contracting after mild COVID-19 in a couple of donors were tracked by longitudinal TCRalpha and TCRbeta repertoire sequencing. Results the study describes overall, beyond this receptor: The study covered only a couple of mild cases, and larger cohorts including severe cases with pre-infection samples were considered necessary. SARS-CoV-2 specificity of the second-wave clones peaking on day 37 was not confirmed. Balanced CD4/CD8 phenotypes were observed for clones contracting from day 15 to 85, whereas a bias towards CD4+ was observed for a second wave of clones expanding from day 15 to 37. Some responding clones were found in pre-infection memory, which suggests that pre-existing cross-reactive memory T cells took part in the SARS-CoV-2 response. Contracting CD4+ clones were located mainly in the CM and EM memory subsets, whereas CD8+ clones were found to be enriched in EMRA.

The chain is assembled from TRBV18 and TRBJ1-3; the D gene is unclear. The specimen sequenced was PBMCs or a T cell subset sorted from them (not recorded which). The sequence derives from an adult woman who had mild COVID-19 (a few samples of this study predate the infection). The sample titles of this study are shuffled in the database, so cell type and time point are left out; the donor was told from shared clones. The DNA reads TGTGCCAGCTCACCACCCGCAAGGGACTCTGGAAACACCATATATTTT. This encodes CASSPPARDSGNTIYF.